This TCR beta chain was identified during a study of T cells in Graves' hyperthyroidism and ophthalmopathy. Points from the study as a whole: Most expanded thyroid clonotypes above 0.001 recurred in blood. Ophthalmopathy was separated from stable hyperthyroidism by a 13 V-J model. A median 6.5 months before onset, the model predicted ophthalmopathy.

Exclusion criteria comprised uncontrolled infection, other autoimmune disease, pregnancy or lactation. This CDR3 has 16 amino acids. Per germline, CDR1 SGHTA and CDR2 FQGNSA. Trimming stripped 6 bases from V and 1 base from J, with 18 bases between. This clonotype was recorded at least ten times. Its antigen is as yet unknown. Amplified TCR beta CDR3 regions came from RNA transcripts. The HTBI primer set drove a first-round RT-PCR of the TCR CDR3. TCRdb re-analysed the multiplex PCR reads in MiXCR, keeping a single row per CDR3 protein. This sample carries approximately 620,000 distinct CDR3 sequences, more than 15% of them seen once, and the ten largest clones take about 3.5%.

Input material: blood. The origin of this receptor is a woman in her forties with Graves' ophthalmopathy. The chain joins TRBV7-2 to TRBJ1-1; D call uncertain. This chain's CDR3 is CASRLTQNLPNTEAFF. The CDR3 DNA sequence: TGTGCCAGCAGGTTGACCCAGAACCTCCCGAACACTGAAGCTTTCTTT.